This T cell receptor (beta chain) was profiled in a study of shared clonotypes between healthy human individuals. Study context: Each donor's CD8 memory used one plate, CD8 naive two, each CD4 subset three.

Researchers ran the assay at a deep level. Produced via immunoSEQ multiplex PCR; TCRdb's table is partial and in-frame only. The sample records over 800,000 clones, over 90% being singletons. The naive CD8 subset, CD45RO-negative cells positively selected for CCR7, excluded terminally differentiated effector memory CD45RA+ cells. The CDR3 has 13 residues. V dropped 6 bases and J dropped 0 bases, with 12 bases sitting between them. Germline-derived CDR1 and CDR2 are SQVTM and ANQGSEA. This receptor was obtained from a man aged 30 to 39 in good health. The chain recombines TRBV29-1 with TRBJ2-7; D is unresolved. Material: naive CD8+ T cells sorted from blood. CDR3 DNA sequence: TGCAGCGTGTCCGGACGGAGCTCCTACGAGCAGTACTTC. Translation: CSVSGRSSYEQYF.